A selection of T cell receptor beta chains follows, all from one sample in a study of blood T cell repertoires in COVID-19. Assay used: immunoSEQ multiplex PCR; TCRdb lists only in-frame clones, some missing. The sample has 300,000 to 400,000 clones, almost 90% seen once. The sample comprised peripheral blood. The receptors were sampled from a woman between 65 and 79 years old with COVID-19, enrolled during active disease. The CDR3 runs from the conserved cysteine through the conserved F or W. D genes are given only for firm matches. Expanded clones get a size class; other rows say once, few or many, or leave the size out.

v_gene	d_gene	abundance	len	j_gene	CDR3aa	CDR3nt
TRBV28	-	-	17	TRBJ1-5	CASSFPYLQGLNQPQHF	TGTGCCAGCAGTTTTCCATATTTACAGGGCCTCAACCAGCCCCAGCATTTT
TRBV29-1	-	-	15	TRBJ1-2	CSVPDDRLMGYGYTF	TGCAGCGTCCCGGACGACAGGCTGATGGGCTATGGCTACACCTTC
TRBV28	TRBD1	-	16	TRBJ1-4	CASSSLRGQLNEKLFF	TGTGCCAGCAGCTCTCTAAGGGGGCAGCTAAATGAAAAACTGTTTTTT
TRBV7-2	TRBD1	-	16	TRBJ2-7	CASSPSSGTVQSGQYF	TGTGCCAGCAGCCCCTCCTCCGGGACAGTGCAGTCTGGGCAGTACTTC
TRBV3-1/TRBV3-2	TRBD2	-	15	TRBJ2-1	CASSRSGGSYNEQFF	TGTGCCAGCAGCCGTAGCGGGGGGTCATACAATGAGCAGTTCTTC
TRBV10-2	-	-	13	TRBJ2-7	CASSEAGPNEQYF	TGCGCCAGCAGTGAAGCAGGGCCTAACGAGCAGTACTTC
TRBV2	TRBD1	-	20	TRBJ1-4	CASSLLTGAKLGPPNEKLFF	TGTGCCAGCAGTTTACTAACAGGGGCCAAATTGGGACCTCCGAATGAAAAACTGTTTTTT
TRBV5-1	TRBD2	-	14	TRBJ2-5	CASSLGTSEETQYF	TGCGCCAGCAGCTTGGGGACTAGCGAAGAGACCCAGTACTTC
TRBV4-1	TRBD1	-	14	TRBJ1-1	CASSQLDRVTEAFF	TGCGCCAGCAGCCAGTTAGACAGGGTCACTGAAGCTTTCTTT
TRBV5-1	-	-	15	TRBJ2-3	CASSLDQVGADTQYF	TGCGCCAGCAGCTTGGATCAGGTCGGGGCAGATACGCAGTATTTT
TRBV5-1	-	-	14	TRBJ1-1	CASSLESGVTEAFF	TGCGCCAGCAGCTTGGAGTCAGGGGTCACTGAAGCTTTCTTT
TRBV5-5	-	-	17	TRBJ1-5	CASSPRGGADSNQPQHF	TGTGCCAGCAGTCCCCGGGGGGGCGCAGATAGCAATCAGCCCCAGCATTTT
TRBV5-1	-	-	13	TRBJ1-1	CASSLSENTEAFF	TGCGCCAGCAGCTTGTCAGAGAACACTGAAGCTTTCTTT
TRBV6-2/TRBV6-3	-	-	11	TRBJ1-1	CASSLSGEAFF	TGTGCCAGCAGTCTGAGCGGGGAAGCTTTCTTT
TRBV23-1	-	-	16	TRBJ1-1	CASSQSLGFSNTEAFF	TGCGCCAGCAGTCAATCCTTGGGCTTTTCTAACACTGAAGCTTTCTTT
TRBV9	-	few	12	TRBJ1-6	CASSVADSPLHF	TGTGCCAGCAGCGTAGCGGATTCACCCCTCCACTTT
TRBV12-5	-	-	14	TRBJ1-4	CASGFGATNEKLFF	TGTGCTAGTGGTTTCGGGGCAACTAATGAAAAACTGTTTTTT
TRBV7-9	-	-	12	TRBJ1-1	CASSLESGLAFF	TGTGCCAGCAGCTTAGAGTCAGGGTTAGCTTTCTTT
TRBV7-8	-	-	15	TRBJ1-1	CASSSVQIPTTEAFF	TGTGCCAGCAGCTCAGTTCAGATCCCGACAACTGAAGCTTTCTTT
TRBV6-2/TRBV6-3	TRBD1	-	13	TRBJ1-2	CASSGQGSYGYTF	TGTGCCAGCAGTGGACAGGGAAGCTATGGCTACACCTTC
TRBV2	-	-	14	TRBJ1-1	CASRDRDIRPEAFF	TGTGCCAGCAGGGACCGGGACATCAGGCCTGAAGCTTTCTTT
TRBV15	-	-	15	TRBJ1-1	CATSRSGSLNTEAFF	TGTGCCACCAGCAGATCAGGGTCCTTAAACACTGAAGCTTTCTTT
TRBV19	TRBD1	-	18	TRBJ1-5	CASSRGQGWNQPDQPQHF	TGTGCCAGTAGTAGGGGACAGGGGTGGAATCAACCCGATCAGCCCCAGCATTTT
TRBV28	TRBD1	-	14	TRBJ1-4	CASSHGTGSEKLFF	TGTGCCAGCAGCCACGGGACAGGGTCCGAAAAACTGTTTTTT
TRBV10-2	-	-	13	TRBJ1-2	CASSEGLNYGYTF	TGCGCCAGCAGTGAGGGCTTAAACTATGGCTACACCTTC
TRBV4-2	TRBD2	-	16	TRBJ2-3	CASSLSSGAYTDTQYF	TGTGCCAGCAGCCTTTCTAGCGGGGCGTACACAGATACGCAGTATTTT
TRBV2	-	-	13	TRBJ2-3	CAREVTVTDTQYF	TGTGCCAGAGAAGTAACAGTCACAGATACGCAGTATTTT
TRBV19	-	few	11	TRBJ2-7	CASYEPYEQYF	TGTGCCAGTTACGAGCCCTACGAGCAGTACTTC
TRBV14	-	once	13	TRBJ1-1	CASSQVAGTEAFF	TGTGCCAGCAGCCAAGTTGCAGGGACTGAAGCTTTCTTT
TRBV11-2	-	-	14	TRBJ2-1	CASSSGRSNNEQFF	TGTGCCAGCAGCTCAGGGAGGAGTAACAATGAGCAGTTCTTC
TRBV2	-	-	14	TRBJ1-2	CASSGQDPNYGYTF	TGTGCCAGCAGTGGACAGGATCCCAACTATGGCTACACCTTC
TRBV4-1	TRBD2	-	16	TRBJ2-4	CASSPASGGLGAHQYF	TGCGCCAGCAGCCCTGCTAGCGGGGGGCTTGGGGCACATCAGTACTTC
TRBV5-1	-	-	14	TRBJ1-3	CASSLGSSGNTIYF	TGCGCCAGCAGTCTCGGTTCCTCTGGAAACACCATATATTTT
TRBV10-1	-	-	13	TRBJ1-6	CASRGGNNSPLHF	TGCGCCAGCAGAGGGGGAAATAATTCACCCCTCCACTTT
TRBV28	-	-	13	TRBJ1-5	CASSPHDNKPQHF	TGTGCCAGCAGTCCTCACGATAACAAGCCCCAGCATTTT
TRBV11-2	TRBD1	-	14	TRBJ2-1	CASSPGGSDNEQFF	TGTGCCAGCAGCCCAGGGGGATCCGATAATGAGCAGTTCTTC
TRBV13	TRBD2	-	15	TRBJ2-5	CASSFGGGALETQYF	TGTGCCAGCAGTTTCGGCGGGGGGGCCCTAGAGACCCAGTACTTC
TRBV5-8	-	-	15	TRBJ1-2	CASSLPRGLNYGYTF	TGTGCCAGCAGCCTACCCAGGGGCCTTAACTATGGCTACACCTTC
TRBV6-5	-	-	15	TRBJ1-1	CASIGNRVMNTEAFF	TGTGCCAGCATCGGAAACAGGGTTATGAACACTGAAGCTTTCTTT
TRBV27	-	-	13	TRBJ2-7	CATRGLADYEQYF	TGTGCCACCCGGGGATTGGCTGACTACGAGCAGTACTTC
TRBV7-2	-	-	14	TRBJ1-1	CASSLGGGNTEAFF	TGTGCCAGCAGCTTAGGAGGGGGTAACACTGAAGCTTTCTTT